The clone carrying this T cell receptor beta chain was seen only once. This entry is derived from a study of shared clonotypes between healthy human individuals. The J segment lost 1 base and the V segment lost 3 bases, leaving 6 bases of the junction unmatched. Looked up from germline, CDR1 is SGDLS and CDR2 is YYNGEE. This CDR3 region has 16 residues. Using immunoSEQ multiplex PCR, the repertoire was profiled, and TCRdb retains in-frame clones only, with some absent. This sample has about 490,000 clones, with approximately 84% found just once. The clonotype originates from a woman in her thirties or forties in good health. Some clones in this sample may be carry-over from other donors' samples. The V call is TRBV9, the J call TRBJ2-2; 7 bases fit TRBD1. Sequenced: PBMCs. The DNA of the CDR3 is TGTGCCAGCAGCGCCCGGGCAGGGGGGAACACCGGGGAGCTGTTTTTT. Translated, it gives CASSARAGGNTGELFF.